What follows describes a single T cell receptor (beta chain). Primers included in the PCR were 60 Vbeta and 13 Jbeta primers. The method was immunoSEQ multiplex PCR; TCRdb's version includes in-frame clones alone and lacks a portion of them. The table includes about 120,000 clones, less than 75% detected once. The source of the sample is a study of cytomegalovirus exposure and HLA in healthy donors. This clonotype originated in a woman in her thirties or forties in good health and CMV-seronegative. The sequenced sample was PBMCs.

The CDR3 protein is CASSIVSPGGYTF. The CDR3 DNA is TGTGCCAGTAGTATAGTGAGCCCGGGGGGCTACACCTTC. The V and J genes are TRBV19 and TRBJ1-2, with unresolved D. The germline V and J ends were trimmed by 1 base and 8 bases, with 11 bases remaining between them. The CDR3 length is 13 residues. Germline V gene data show CDR1 as LNHDA and CDR2 as SQIVND (reference sequence).